Listed below are T cell receptor beta chains from one sample, sequenced in a study of blood T cell repertoires in COVID-19. Method: immunoSEQ multiplex PCR; TCRdb's copy keeps in-frame clones and lacks some. The table shows 58,000 or so clones, with about 79% occurring only once. Sequenced material: peripheral blood. The receptors originated from a human donor in a cohort sampled during active COVID-19. Each CDR3 is given with its conserved first and last residue. The D gene is left open where the match is weak. Rows give clone size only sometimes, using once, few, many, or a class for an expanded clone.

d_gene	v_gene	j_gene	abundance	CDR3nt	CDR3aa
-	TRBV10-2	TRBJ1-2	-	TGCGCCAGCAGTGAGGTTGGGGACACCGGGGAGGGCTACACCTTC	CASSEVGDTGEGYTF
TRBD1	TRBV6-5	TRBJ1-2	-	TGTGCCAGCAGTTATACGGGGCAGGGGGGCGTCTACACCTTC	CASSYTGQGGVYTF
TRBD2	TRBV24-1	TRBJ2-7	few	TGTGCCACCAGTCCTAGCGGCATCCACGAGCAGTACTTC	CATSPSGIHEQYF
-	TRBV5-1	TRBJ1-5	once	TGCGCCAGCAGCTTGACAGGTTATAGCAATCAGCCCCAGCATTTT	CASSLTGYSNQPQHF
-	TRBV12-1	TRBJ1-2	few	TGTGCCAGCAGCTTTGGCGGGACTCCTAACTATGGCTACACCTTC	CASSFGGTPNYGYTF
TRBD1	TRBV6-2/TRBV6-3	TRBJ2-7	-	TGTGCCAGCAACCCCGCTGGGGACAGTTCCTACGAGCAGTACTTC	CASNPAGDSSYEQYF
-	TRBV28	TRBJ1-6	-	TGTGCCAGCAGTCCAGGGGTTCCCTATAATTCACCCCTCCACTTT	CASSPGVPYNSPLHF
-	TRBV5-1	TRBJ2-7	-	TGCGCCAGCAGCCCCGGGACACATGGACTCGGGCAGTACTTC	CASSPGTHGLGQYF
TRBD1	TRBV19	TRBJ2-7	-	TGTGCCAGTCGAATGGGGACAGGGAGCTACGAGCAGTACTTC	CASRMGTGSYEQYF
TRBD2	TRBV7-3	TRBJ2-7	-	TGTGCCAGCAGCCAATCCGGGGGGTACGAGCAGTACTTC	CASSQSGGYEQYF
TRBD2	TRBV13	TRBJ2-5	-	TGTGCCAGCAGCTTACGGACTAGCGGGAGCTCGCAAGAGACCCAGTACTTC	CASSLRTSGSSQETQYF
-	TRBV2	TRBJ1-3	-	TGTGCCAGCAGTGGATACTCCGGAAACACCATATATTTT	CASSGYSGNTIYF
-	TRBV19	TRBJ2-7	few	TGTGCCAGTAGTCCCTCGGGTCTCATCTACGAGCAGTACTTC	CASSPSGLIYEQYF
-	TRBV3-1/TRBV3-2	TRBJ2-7	-	TGTGCCAGCAGCCCCTGGACAGACGACTACGAGCAGTACTTC	CASSPWTDDYEQYF
TRBD2	TRBV5-1	TRBJ2-3	few	TGCGCCAGCAGCCCGATTCTAGCGGGAGGGCAAACAGATACGCAGTATTTT	CASSPILAGGQTDTQYF
TRBD1	TRBV7-9	TRBJ2-2	-	TGTGCCAGCCCCTTGGGACAGGGTGCGAACACCGGGGAGCTGTTTTTT	CASPLGQGANTGELFF
TRBD1	TRBV6-1	TRBJ1-3	once	TGTGCCAGCAGTGGACGGGACAGGTTTTTCTCTGGAAACACCATATATTTT	CASSGRDRFFSGNTIYF
-	TRBV27	TRBJ1-1	many	TGTGCCAGCAGTTTAGACAGGAGATCGAACACTGAAGCTTTCTTT	CASSLDRRSNTEAFF
TRBD1	TRBV6-5	TRBJ2-7	-	TGTGCCAGCAGTTTACACAGGGGGCACATCAGGGAGCAGTACTTC	CASSLHRGHIREQYF
TRBD1	TRBV7-8	TRBJ2-6	-	TGTGCCAGCAGGGAGACAGGGGGGACTGGGGCCAACGTCCTGACTTTC	CASRETGGTGANVLTF
-	TRBV5-4	TRBJ1-1	-	TGTGCCAGCAGCTCTGTCGCGGGGAACACTGAAGCTTTCTTT	CASSSVAGNTEAFF
TRBD1	TRBV4-1	TRBJ1-1	-	TGCGCCAGCAGCCAAGTGACTCGACAGGGGGCAAACACTGAAGCTTTCTTT	CASSQVTRQGANTEAFF
-	TRBV21-1	TRBJ2-7	-	TGTGCCAGCAGCCGTGTCCGGGACAGGGGCCACGAGCAGTACTTC	CASSRVRDRGHEQYF
TRBD1	TRBV3-1/TRBV3-2	TRBJ2-7	-	TGTGCCAGCAGCCAAGATCTCCCGGGACAGGGTATATGGGAGCAGTACTTC	CASSQDLPGQGIWEQYF
TRBD1	TRBV28	TRBJ1-2	-	TGTGCCAGCAGTTGGGGACAGGGTCGGGGCTACACCTTC	CASSWGQGRGYTF
-	TRBV15	TRBJ2-7	-	TGTGCCACCCCCACAGGCACCTACGAGCAGTACTTC	CATPTGTYEQYF
-	TRBV7-7	TRBJ2-7	-	TGTGCTAGCAGCTTAGGGGCAGGGGCCGAGCAGTACTTC	CASSLGAGAEQYF
-	TRBV5-1	TRBJ1-2	-	TGCGCCAGCAGTCTGGATCAGGGCGGCTACACCTTC	CASSLDQGGYTF
-	TRBV6-2/TRBV6-3	TRBJ2-7	-	TGTGCCAGCAGTCCACGGGGTGGGAGCTACGAGCAGTACTTC	CASSPRGGSYEQYF
-	TRBV19	TRBJ1-1	-	TGTGCCAGTAGTCTTAACAGCAACACTGAAGCTTTCTTT	CASSLNSNTEAFF
-	TRBV28	TRBJ2-1	-	TGTGCCAGCAGTCTGAAGTTTCCAGGGAGGATCTTC	CASSLKFPGRIF
-	TRBV9	TRBJ2-7	-	TGTGCCAGCAGCGTAGTAAACGAGCAGTACTTC	CASSVVNEQYF
TRBD1	TRBV7-9	TRBJ1-3	-	TGTGCCAGCAGCTTATCCCGACAGGGGATTGGAAACACCATATATTTT	CASSLSRQGIGNTIYF
-	TRBV6-5	TRBJ2-7	-	TGTGCCAGCAGTCCGTGGACCCGGGGTTACGAGCAGTACTTC	CASSPWTRGYEQYF
TRBD1	TRBV7-6	TRBJ2-7	-	TGTGCCAGCAGCAAACAGACAGGGGGATTTTCTAACGAGCAGTACTTC	CASSKQTGGFSNEQYF
-	TRBV28	TRBJ2-7	-	TGTGCCAGCAGTTTATCCGCGGACAGCACCTACGAGCAGTACTTC	CASSLSADSTYEQYF
-	TRBV3-1/TRBV3-2	TRBJ1-1	-	TGTGCCAGCACCCTCGCGGGGTCGAACACTGAAGCTTTCTTT	CASTLAGSNTEAFF